A single sample is the source of the 22 T cell receptor beta chains below, sequenced in a study of beta chain features in type 1 diabetes (dated by TCRdb to the late 2010s). No antigen has been identified for these receptors. Study-wide conclusions, independent of this receptor: A moderate but significant shortening of TCRB CDR3 length was observed in type 1 diabetes patients in all four CD4+ subsets.

The library was prepared using the immunoSEQ multiplex PCR assay. All of the isolated RNA was reverse transcribed with the High Capacity cDNA Reverse Transcription Kit, so expressed TCRB transcripts were sequenced. In TCRdb, the immuneACCESS table is reduced to in-frame sequences with V and J assigned. These tables do not hold every clone; where another copy was compared, an unresolved V gene accounts for under half, and the others remain unexplained. The table for this sample lists over 650,000 clones; more than 13% of them were counted only once. The top ten hold 0.035% to 0.045% of the sample. Sample: naive CD4+ T cells from blood. According to the study, the label for this sample's cell subset or site signals: true naive CD4+ T cells. These receptors came from a man between 18 and 29 years old with type 1 diabetes.

This clone occurred a few times. The chain uses TRBV29-1 and TRBJ2-2; possibly TRBD1 for D (5 bases). CDR1 and CDR2 (germline): SQVTM, ANQGSEA. The CDR3 covers 11 residues. Trimming took off 7 bases at V and 10 bases at J, with 13 bases between the two ends. Written as DNA, the CDR3 is TGCAGCGCCATGACAGTCGAGGAGCTGTTTTTT. Its protein product is CSAMTVEELFF.

The CDR3 reads CASSQMGIRNTEAFF. The CDR3 DNA follows: TGCGCCAGCAGTCAAATGGGTATCCGGAACACTGAAGCTTTCTTT. The chain has TRBV23-1 and TRBJ1-1; no reliable D call. TRBV23-1 counts as an open reading frame of uncertain function. This CDR3 is built from 15 residues. V lost 2 bases and J lost 1, with 11 bases in between.

The rearrangement uses TRBV15 and TRBJ1-5; D gene ambiguous. Germline V gives CDR1 LNHNV, CDR2 YYDKDF (reference sequence). CDR3 length: 14 residues. Trimming shortened V by 5 bases and J by 2 bases, and 10 bases separated the two germline ends. CDR3 loop: CATSDRAGNQPQHF. DNA of the CDR3: TGTGCCACCAGCGACCGGGCCGGCAATCAGCCCCAGCATTTT.

This clone has a handful of counts. This sequence joins TRBV6-5 and TRBJ1-1; D is unclear. The V gene lost 6 bases and the J gene lost 1 base, with 12 bases spanning the gap. The V gene's germline CDR1 is MNHEY and CDR2 SVGAGI. The length of the CDR3 is 14 residues. This CDR3 is CASSSRLENTEAFF. CDR3 DNA: TGTGCCAGCAGCTCCCGCCTCGAGAACACTGAAGCTTTCTTT.

The rearrangement uses TRBV5-6 and TRBJ2-5, with D maybe TRBD2 (6 bases). This CDR3 region has 15 residues. CDR1 is SGHDT and CDR2 is YYEEEE in the germline V gene. The germline V and J ends were trimmed by 7 bases and 4 bases, with 20 bases remaining between them. Here the CDR3 reads CASSRGTLGGETQYF. The CDR3 nucleotides are TGTGCCAGCTCACGGGGCACCCTGGGGGGAGAGACCCAGTACTTC. The variable domain in full, with the rest retrieved from reference TRBV5-6 and TRBJ2-5, is DAGVTQSPTHLIKTRGQQVTLRCSPKSGHDTVSWYQQALGQGPQFIFQYYEEEERQRGNFPDRFSGHQFPNYSSELNVNALLLGDSALYLCASSRGTLGGETQYFGPGTRLLVL.

The table lists this clone with a few counts. The chain employs TRBV14 and TRBJ2-5, with TRBD2 identical over 8 bases. The CDR3 is made up of 15 amino acids. J was trimmed by 11 bases and V by 1 base; bases with no gene match: 12. Germline V gene sequence: CDR1 SGHDN, CDR2 FVKESK. The CDR3 DNA reads as TGTGCCAGCAGCCAAGTGCGTCGTAGCGGGGAGAAACAGTACTTC. Translated: CASSQVRRSGEKQYF.

Regarding this clone: Other DNA sequences in the same sample also yield this CDR3. This chain links TRBV30 with TRBJ2-3, with D uncertain. Trimming removed 5 bases at V and 4 bases at J, with 7 bases between. This CDR3 spans 11 amino acids. Looked up from germline, CDR1 is GTSNPN and CDR2 is SVGIG (reference sequence). CDR3 sequence: CAWSIADTQYF. The CDR3 bases are TGTGCCTGGTCTATCGCAGATACGCAGTATTTT.

V and J are TRBV4-2 and TRBJ1-6; a possible D gene is TRBD1 (5 bases). Trimming stripped 0 bases from V and 8 bases from J, with 20 bases between. The germline V gene encodes CDR1 LGHNA and CDR2 YNFKEQ. The CDR3 runs to 18 residues. CDR3 coding DNA: TGTGCCAGCAGCCAAGATAGGGGCTCCTCCTTAGGGGATTCACCCCTCCACTTT. Residues: CASSQDRGSSLGDSPLHF.

There are a few counts of this clone. At the DNA level, this CDR3 is encoded by other sequences in the same sample as well. The chain joins TRBV9 to TRBJ2-3; D not certain. CDR3 length equals 12 residues. Per the germline V gene, CDR1 is SGDLS and CDR2 is YYNGEE. V was trimmed by 2 bases and J by 4 bases, leaving 5 bases between them. The CDR3 is CASSVGSDTQYF. The CDR3 DNA sequence: TGTGCCAGCAGCGTCGGGTCAGATACGCAGTATTTT.

The chain couples TRBV29-1 to TRBJ2-7; unclear D gene. The V end lost 4 bases, the J end lost 1 base, and 17 bases lay between the germline ends. The CDR3 totals 15 residues. The germline V gene encodes CDR1 SQVTM and CDR2 ANQGSEA. The CDR3 DNA follows: TGCAGCGTTGGTGGGTCCTCGGACGGTTCCTACGAGCAGTACTTC. Encoded protein: CSVGGSSDGSYEQYF.

CDR3: CASSVGSELNTEAFF. The DNA for the CDR3 is TGTGCCAGCAGCGTAGGGTCCGAGCTGAACACTGAAGCTTTCTTT. The genes are TRBV9 and TRBJ1-1; unclear D gene. CDR3 length: 15 residues. V lost 0 bases, J lost 0 bases, and 9 bases lay in between. Germline loops: CDR1 SGDLS, CDR2 YYNGEE.

J is TRBJ2-1 and V is TRBV7-2, with D perhaps matching TRBD2 (5 bases). Germline V gene sequence: CDR1 SGHTA, CDR2 FQGNSA. This CDR3 spans 15 amino acids. V was shortened by 3 bases and J by 12 bases, with 21 bases between the two germline ends. In DNA, the CDR3 is TGTGCCAGCAGCTTCGACGACCGGGAATATCAATCGCAGTTCTTC. Amino acids: CASSFDDREYQSQFF. Together with reference TRBV7-2 and TRBJ2-1, the CDR3 gives the full variable domain: GAGVSQSPSNKVTEKGKDVELRCDPISGHTALYWYRQSLGQGLEFLIYFQGNSAPDKSGLPSDRFSAERTGGSVSTLTIQRTQQEDSAVYLCASSFDDREYQSQFFGPGTRLTVL.

This clone was observed a handful of times. The chain links TRBV6-5 to TRBJ2-7, with 9 bases matching TRBD2. There are 14 residues in the CDR3. Germline V gene data show CDR1 as MNHEY and CDR2 as SVGAGI. Trimming at V came to 2 bases and at J to 4 bases, leaving 3 bases not matched to a gene. CDR3 nucleotide sequence: TGTGCCAGCAGTTACCGCGGGAGGGGGTACGAGCAGTACTTC. This sequence encodes CASSYRGRGYEQYF.

In the case of this clone: Within the sample, other DNA sequences also encode this same CDR3. V gene TRBV7-9 combines with J gene TRBJ2-7; D gene ambiguous. Between the trimmed V and J ends, which lost 3 bases and 3 bases, there was a span of 3 bases. Germline V lookup: CDR1 SEHNR, CDR2 FQNEAQ (reference sequence). The CDR3 is 11 amino acids. CDR3 DNA sequence: TGTGCCAGCAGCTTTAGCTACGAGCAGTACTTC. Residues: CASSFSYEQYF.

In this sample, this clone turned up a few times. The V and J genes are TRBV14 and TRBJ2-7, with a weak D call TRBD1 (6 bases). Germline loops: CDR1 SGHDN, CDR2 FVKESK. Trimming removed 8 bases at V and 1 base at J, with 9 bases between. The CDR3 covers 12 residues. CDR3 DNA sequence: TGTGCCAGCGGTAGGGGGTCCTACGAGCAGTACTTC. This encodes CASGRGSYEQYF.

This sequence joins TRBV19 and TRBJ1-2; possible D gene TRBD1, 5 bases. Germline V gives CDR1 LNHDA, CDR2 SQIVND (reference sequence). The CDR3 has 16 residues. V dropped 7 bases and J dropped 4 bases, with 22 bases sitting between them. CDR3 sequence: CASTTPVGPLGYGYTF. The DNA for the CDR3 is TGTGCCAGTACTACTCCAGTGGGGCCCTTGGGCTATGGCTACACCTTC.

This clone was counted between two and nine times. CDR3 sequence (DNA): TGTGCCAGCAGCCCTCTCCTAGCGGGAGGCCGGGTCGGGAACATTCAGTACTTC. This sequence encodes CASSPLLAGGRVGNIQYF. The chain is built from TRBV7-9 and TRBJ2-4; 11 bases map to TRBD2. CDR1 and CDR2 (germline): SEHNR, FQNEAQ (reference sequence). V lost 5 bases and J lost 7; bases outside the gene matches: 16. CDR3 length equals 18 residues. The whole variable domain, remainder taken from reference TRBV7-9 and TRBJ2-4, is DTGVSQNPRHKITKRGQNVTFRCDPISEHNRLYWYRQTLGQGPEFLTYFQNEAQLEKSRLLSDRFSAERPKGSFSTLEIQRTEQGDSAMYLCASSPLLAGGRVGNIQYFGAGTRLSVL.

In its sample, this clone was seen a few times. Other DNA sequences in the same sample also yield this CDR3. J is TRBJ1-5 and V is TRBV29-1; no reliable D call. Trimming left V 4 bases short and J 0 bases short, with 7 bases between. The CDR3 has 13 residues. The germline CDR1 and CDR2 sequences are SQVTM and ANQGSEA. The CDR3 DNA reads TGCAGCGTTGGGCGTGATAGCAATCAGCCCCAGCATTTT. Encoded protein: CSVGRDSNQPQHF.

This chain joins TRBV7-2 and TRBJ2-1, with TRBD2 matching over 14 bases. J gave up 7 bases and V 4 bases, and 6 bases lay outside the gene matches. Germline V gene data show CDR1 as SGHTA and CDR2 as FQGNSA. The CDR3 loop spans 16 amino acids. The CDR3 DNA is TGTGCCAGCAGCTCCGCCGGGACTAGCGGGAGAAATGAGCAGTTCTTC. Its protein is CASSSAGTSGRNEQFF.

This clone was found a few times. V gene TRBV4-3 combines with J gene TRBJ1-1, with 7 nucleotides matching TRBD1. Germline CDR1 and CDR2: LGHNA and YSLEER. The CDR3 is made up of 13 amino acids. The junction had 4 bases not matched to a gene; V was cut back by 0 bases and J by 9 bases. CDR3 bases: TGCGCCAGCAGCCAAGAAAGCAGGGGGAAAGCTTTCTTT. Translation: CASSQESRGKAFF.

This clone has a handful of counts. The chain employs TRBV4-2 and TRBJ2-3; 8 bases line up with TRBD2. This CDR3 region has 17 residues. Trimming removed 0 bases from V and 5 bases from J; junction bases left unmatched: 10. The germline V gene has CDR1 LGHNA and CDR2 YNFKEQ. In nucleotides, the CDR3 is TGTGCCAGCAGCCAAGATGGGCCGGGAGGGCCCCTAGATACGCAGTATTTT. Translation gives CASSQDGPGGPLDTQYF.

The chain carries TRBV30 and TRBJ1-6; D is unresolved. V was cut by 2 bases and J by 13 bases, with 12 bases left in between. Germline V gene sequence: CDR1 GTSNPN, CDR2 SVGIG (reference sequence). The CDR3 has 12 residues. CDR3 nucleotides: TGTGCCTGGAGTCAGCAGGTTTCGCCCCTCCACTTT. It encodes CAWSQQVSPLHF.